This is a list of T cell receptor beta chains from one sample in a study of human T cells and chemical hapten exposure. Using its own MiXCR run on the RACE reads, TCRdb lists one record per CDR3 protein. The repertoire holds about 400,000 distinct CDR3 sequences, with about 6% as singletons. Sequences were derived from whole blood, sampled in connection with sensitization to the hapten diphenylcyclopropenone (DPC). These receptors were taken from a woman aged 18-29 years with alopecia areata. Some clones in this sample may be carry-over from other donors' samples. Both conserved end residues are trimmed from each CDR3. Expanded clones are given a class, and other clones once, few, many or no size at all.

clone_size j_call v_call cdr3_aa
many TRBJ1-1 TRBV20-1 SASGHSGTEAF
. TRBJ2-3 TRBV25-1 ASSEYGDTQY
few TRBJ2-6 TRBV10-3 AIKTGANVLT
. TRBJ2-5 TRBV7-8 ASSLVGGDPGETQY
few TRBJ1-2 TRBV4-2 ASSLTRDRGPRGYT
. TRBJ1-5 TRBV10-3 ATKTGGNQPQH
many TRBJ1-6 TRBV6-2/TRBV6-3 AIRSGTGVNSPLH
many TRBJ2-3 TRBV4-2 ASSPRPPGQGYWTDTQY
few TRBJ1-5 TRBV10-3 AISESPDSNQPQH
few TRBJ1-5 TRBV2 ASSGTDPSQPQH
many TRBJ2-7 TRBV27 ASSLTGGHHEQY
few TRBJ2-7 TRBV4-3 ASSPRRFGPY
. TRBJ2-2 TRBV7-9 ASSPSTGDTGELF
few TRBJ2-2 TRBV5-1 ASSFGSGQTAGELF
many TRBJ1-1 TRBV7-9 ASSWEGLVAF
many TRBJ2-3 TRBV5-1 ASSSRTGTDTQY
few TRBJ2-5 TRBV7-2 ASSIGPGQETQY
few TRBJ1-4 TRBV6-2/TRBV6-3 ASSPGTSGSKKLF
few TRBJ2-3 TRBV10-3 AIRGVSSTDTQY
many TRBJ1-1 TRBV6-1 ASSFWRGDKNTEAF
. TRBJ2-3 TRBV6-5 ASSTGLYTDTQY
few TRBJ2-3 TRBV5-1 ASSDSNTQY
many TRBJ2-7 TRBV7-2 ASSLAGTGNSYEQY
. TRBJ1-2 TRBV20-1 SARDWTSYGYT
many TRBJ1-4 TRBV7-9 ASSLEQDGEKLF
many TRBJ1-5 TRBV29-1 SGPTGFYQPQH
few TRBJ2-7 TRBV7-9 ASSIAGGGTYEQY
. TRBJ2-1 TRBV12-3/TRBV12-4 ASSQTLAVSSYNEQF
. TRBJ2-3 TRBV13 ATATDRSSDTQY
few TRBJ2-7 TRBV28 ASSLITGEQY
. TRBJ1-2 TRBV5-1 ASSLGDARGSYGYT
many TRBJ2-5 TRBV5-5 ASSPSGLYQETQY
many TRBJ2-7 TRBV6-2/TRBV6-3 ASSYSGPYEQY
many TRBJ1-2 TRBV20-1 SARVQGDYGYT
. TRBJ2-5 TRBV11-2 ASSPPLGETQY
few TRBJ1-1 TRBV12-5 ASGLVLGTNTEAF
many TRBJ2-7 TRBV5-1 ASRLTGTHEQY
many TRBJ1-6 TRBV12-3/TRBV12-4 ASSLSPDRGLNSPLH
. TRBJ1-3 TRBV11-2 ASSLEPRVSGNTIY
many TRBJ1-6 TRBV12-3/TRBV12-4 ASSPWDRAFLH
few TRBJ2-4 TRBV20-1 SASGGGKNIQY
many TRBJ1-6 TRBV7-4 ASSSRTENSYNSPLH
many TRBJ1-5 TRBV6-2/TRBV6-3 ASNGRATDYSNQPQH
. TRBJ1-6 TRBV7-3 ASSPSGIRNSPLH
. TRBJ2-3 TRBV20-1 SARDRRQARTDTQY
many TRBJ2-2 TRBV7-9 ASSLAGELF
few TRBJ2-1 TRBV29-1 SVVRLTRYNEQF
many TRBJ1-4 TRBV3-1 ASSQRDRTEGKLF
few TRBJ2-3 TRBV4-1 ASSLGGSGGGLGTDTQY
. TRBJ2-3 TRBV28 ASRSGGTTDTQY
many TRBJ1-1 TRBV28 ASSPMIVNTEAF
. TRBJ1-3 TRBV6-1 TSSLDRGFGNTIY
many TRBJ1-5 TRBV7-2 ASSLDPQVLNQPQH
many TRBJ1-6 TRBV5-1 ASRSVSSYNSPLH
many TRBJ1-1 TRBV7-9 ASSLEGRAF
. TRBJ1-1 TRBV9 ASSVGIQVNTEAF
many TRBJ1-6 TRBV4-3 ASPATGVTWNSPLH
. TRBJ2-3 TRBV7-9 ASSPQDSLPSTDTQY
. TRBJ1-1 TRBV6-1 ASSGGAWTAEAF
. TRBJ2-2 TRBV29-1 SVEGGHRNTGELF